The clone carrying this TCR beta chain was detected only once. Its antigen is unidentified. This record belongs to a study of shared clonotypes between healthy human individuals. Study-wide results and caveats: Estimated clonotype richness was generally higher in naive than memory subsets.

CDR1 GTSNPN and CDR2 SVGIG come from the germline V gene (reference sequence). The CDR3 length is 11 residues. V was shortened by 8 bases and J by 7 bases, with 14 bases between the two germline ends. Samples underwent the assay at deep level. Generated by immunoSEQ multiplex PCR, the TCRdb table keeps only in-frame clones and is missing some. The sample lists approximately 1,500,000 clones, 95% to 99% occurring once. This TCR came from a man aged 30 to 45 in good health. The sample consisted of naive CD4+ T cells sorted from blood. Sample subset: CD45RA+ positively selected. V is TRBV30 and J is TRBJ1-2; D is perhaps TRBD1 (5 bases). The CDR3 DNA is TGTGCCGGATGGCAGGGAGGTGGCTACACCTTC. Protein: CAGWQGGGYTF.